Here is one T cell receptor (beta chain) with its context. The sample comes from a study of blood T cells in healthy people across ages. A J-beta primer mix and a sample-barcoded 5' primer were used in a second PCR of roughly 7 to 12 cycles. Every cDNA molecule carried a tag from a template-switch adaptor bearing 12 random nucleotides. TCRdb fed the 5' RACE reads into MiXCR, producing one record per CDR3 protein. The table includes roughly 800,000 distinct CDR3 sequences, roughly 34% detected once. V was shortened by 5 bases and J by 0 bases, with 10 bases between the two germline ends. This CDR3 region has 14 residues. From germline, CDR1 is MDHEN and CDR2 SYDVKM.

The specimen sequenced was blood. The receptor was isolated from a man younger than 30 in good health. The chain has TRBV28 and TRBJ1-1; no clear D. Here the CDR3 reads CASSLLNLNTEAFF. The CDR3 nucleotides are TGTGCCAGCAGTCTTCTAAACCTGAACACTGAAGCTTTCTTT.